This TCR beta chain originates from a study of vaccination and CD4 T cells after COVID-19. Study-level information: Median time from second vaccine dose to sampling was around 72 days (14 to 241).

Stated treatment: approximately 10-day PBMC culture with coronavirus spike peptide pools or control peptides (ViraFEST assay). Once obtained from cultured CD4+ T cells, the DNA was sequenced using the Oncomine TCR Beta short-read assay. It was cultured CD4+ T cells from which genomic DNA was extracted. TCRdb processed the PCR reads anew with MiXCR; each CDR3 protein has one entry. The repertoire includes roughly 19,000 distinct CDR3 sequences, more than 55% of them detected once, and 6.6% sits in the top ten. The germline V gene encodes CDR1 SEHNR and CDR2 FQNEAQ (reference sequence). The ends were cut back, 6 bases at V and 2 bases at J, with 20 bases in the middle. The CDR3 is 17 amino acids. Findings of the study overall: The study examined relatively few convalescent patients and included no early post-infection timepoints.

This clonotype was seen a handful of times. Its antigen is currently unknown. The sequence came from a human donor who had recovered from COVID-19. Sample: CD4+ T cells from blood, cultured in vitro, taken before SARS-CoV-2 vaccination. V is TRBV7-9 and J is TRBJ2-4; D gene uncertain. DNA of the CDR3: TGTGCCAGCAGGAACCAACGTGGGAATTCGTCCAAAAACATTCAGTACTTC. It is translated as CASRNQRGNSSKNIQYF.